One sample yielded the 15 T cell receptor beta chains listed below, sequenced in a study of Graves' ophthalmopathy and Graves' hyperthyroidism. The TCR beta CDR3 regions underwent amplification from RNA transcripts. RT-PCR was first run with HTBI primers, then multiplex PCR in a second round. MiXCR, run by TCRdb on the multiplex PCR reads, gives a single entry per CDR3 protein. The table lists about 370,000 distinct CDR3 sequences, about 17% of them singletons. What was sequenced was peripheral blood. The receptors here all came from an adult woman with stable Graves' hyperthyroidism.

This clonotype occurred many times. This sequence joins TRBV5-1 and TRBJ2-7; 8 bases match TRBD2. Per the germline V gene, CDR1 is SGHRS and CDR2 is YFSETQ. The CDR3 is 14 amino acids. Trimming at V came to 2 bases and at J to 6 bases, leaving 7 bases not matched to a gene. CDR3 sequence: CASSFARGGREQYF. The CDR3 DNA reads TGCGCCAGCAGCTTCGCCCGGGGGGGCCGCGAGCAGTACTTC.

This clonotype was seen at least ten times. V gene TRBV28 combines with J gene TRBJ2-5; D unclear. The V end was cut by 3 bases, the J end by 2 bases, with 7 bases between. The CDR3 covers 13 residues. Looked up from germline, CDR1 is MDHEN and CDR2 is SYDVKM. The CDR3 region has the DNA TGTGCCAGCAGTTTTTACAGTCAAGAGACCCAGTACTTC. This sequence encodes CASSFYSQETQYF.

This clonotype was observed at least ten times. The CDR3 sequence: CSARGLTGHSYEQYF. In nucleotides, the CDR3 is TGCAGTGCTAGAGGGCTAACGGGACACTCCTACGAGCAGTACTTC. This rearrangement joins TRBV20-1 to TRBJ2-7, with TRBD1 as a possible D gene (6 bases). Per the germline V gene, CDR1 is DFQATT and CDR2 is SNEGSKA (reference sequence). The CDR3 extends over 15 amino acids. V lost 1 base and J 0 bases, leaving 13 bases between the germline ends.

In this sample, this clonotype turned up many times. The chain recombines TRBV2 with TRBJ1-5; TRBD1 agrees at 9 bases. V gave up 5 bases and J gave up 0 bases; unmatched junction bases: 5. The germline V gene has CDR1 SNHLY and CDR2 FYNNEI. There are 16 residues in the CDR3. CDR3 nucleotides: TGTGCCAGCAGTATGGGACAGGGTTATAGCAATCAGCCCCAGCATTTT. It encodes CASSMGQGYSNQPQHF. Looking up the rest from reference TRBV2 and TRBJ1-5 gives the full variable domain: EPEVTQTPSHQVTQMGQEVILRCVPISNHLYFYWYRQILGQKVEFLVSFYNNEISEKSEIFDDQFSVERPDGSNFTLKIRSTKLEDSAMYFCASSMGQGYSNQPQHFGDGTRLSIL.

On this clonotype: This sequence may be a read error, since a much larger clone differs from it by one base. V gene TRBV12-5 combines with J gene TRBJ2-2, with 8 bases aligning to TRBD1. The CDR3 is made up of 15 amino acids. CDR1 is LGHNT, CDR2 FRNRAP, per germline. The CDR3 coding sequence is TGTGCTAGTAAACGACAGGGGACCTACACCGGGGAGCTGTGTTTT. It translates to CASKRQGTYTGELCF.

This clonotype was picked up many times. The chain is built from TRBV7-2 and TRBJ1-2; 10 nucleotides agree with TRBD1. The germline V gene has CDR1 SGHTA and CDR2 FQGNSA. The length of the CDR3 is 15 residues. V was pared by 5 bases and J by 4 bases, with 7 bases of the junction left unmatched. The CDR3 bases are TGTGCCAGCAGCCTCGACAGGGGGCTAGGCTATGGCTACACCTTC. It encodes CASSLDRGLGYGYTF.

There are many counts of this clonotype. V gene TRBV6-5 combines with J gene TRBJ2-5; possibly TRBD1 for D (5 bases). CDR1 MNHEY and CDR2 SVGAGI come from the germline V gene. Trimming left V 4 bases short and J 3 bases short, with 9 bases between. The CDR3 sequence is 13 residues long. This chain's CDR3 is CASSWGAKETQYF. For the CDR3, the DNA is TGTGCCAGCAGTTGGGGCGCGAAAGAGACCCAGTACTTC.

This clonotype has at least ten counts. The CDR3 DNA reads TGTGCCAGCAGCGCTCCCTTAGCGGGGATGGAGACCCAGTACTTC. Translating gives CASSAPLAGMETQYF. The rearrangement links TRBV11-2 to TRBJ2-5; TRBD2 matches at 8 bases. Trimming cost V 5 bases and J 5 bases; bases outside gene matches: 10. The CDR3 totals 15 residues. Germline CDR1 is SGHAT and CDR2 is FQNNGV.

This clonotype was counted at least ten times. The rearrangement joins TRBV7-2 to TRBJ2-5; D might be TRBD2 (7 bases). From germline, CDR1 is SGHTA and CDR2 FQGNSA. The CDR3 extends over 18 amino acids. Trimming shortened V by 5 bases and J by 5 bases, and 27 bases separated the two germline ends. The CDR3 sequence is CASSHHWGGRGARETQYF. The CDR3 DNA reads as TGTGCCAGCAGCCACCACTGGGGCGGCCGGGGGGCGAGGGAGACCCAGTACTTC.

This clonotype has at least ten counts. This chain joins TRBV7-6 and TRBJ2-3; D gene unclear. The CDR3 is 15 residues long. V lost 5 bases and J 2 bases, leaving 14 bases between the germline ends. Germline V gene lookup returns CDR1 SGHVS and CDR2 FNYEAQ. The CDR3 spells CASSLYLTLTDTQYF. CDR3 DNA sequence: TGTGCCAGCAGCCTATACCTGACCCTCACAGATACGCAGTATTTT.

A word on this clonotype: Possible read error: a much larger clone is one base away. CDR3 DNA sequence: TGCGCCAGCAGCCAAGAGATGGAGGGGACGGCATACATGAACACTGAATCTTTCTTT. Its protein product is CASSQEMEGTAYMNTESFF. The chain has TRBV4-1 and TRBJ1-1, with D perhaps TRBD1 (5 bases). This CDR3 region has 19 residues. Germline V CDR1 and CDR2: MGHRA, YSYEKL.

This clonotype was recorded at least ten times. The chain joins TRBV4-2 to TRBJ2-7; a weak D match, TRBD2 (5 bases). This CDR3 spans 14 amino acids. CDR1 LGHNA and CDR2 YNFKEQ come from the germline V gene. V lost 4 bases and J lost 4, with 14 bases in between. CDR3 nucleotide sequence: TGTGCCAGCAGCCCACCCGGACTTCAGTACGAGCAGTACTTC. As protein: CASSPPGLQYEQYF.

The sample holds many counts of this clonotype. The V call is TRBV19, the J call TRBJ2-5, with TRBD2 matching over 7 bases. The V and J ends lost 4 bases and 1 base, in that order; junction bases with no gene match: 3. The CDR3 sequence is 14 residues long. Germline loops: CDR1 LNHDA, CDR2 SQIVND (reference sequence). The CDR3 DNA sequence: TGTGCCAGTAGTAAAAGGACTAGCCAAGAGACCCAGTACTTC. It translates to CASSKRTSQETQYF.

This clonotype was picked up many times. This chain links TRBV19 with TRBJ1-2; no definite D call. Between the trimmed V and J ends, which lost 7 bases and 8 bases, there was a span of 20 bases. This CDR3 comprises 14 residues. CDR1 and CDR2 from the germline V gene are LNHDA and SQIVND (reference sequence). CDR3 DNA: TGTGCCAGTATTGGACCTTGGGTAGCTGAGGGCTACACCTTC. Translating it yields CASIGPWVAEGYTF.

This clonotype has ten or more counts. DNA for the CDR3: TGTGCCAGTAGCGACAGGGGTCACACTGAAGCTTTCTTT. It codes for CASSDRGHTEAFF. The chain combines TRBV19 with TRBJ1-1, with TRBD1 identical over 8 bases. The CDR3 length is 13 residues. CDR1 is LNHDA and CDR2 is SQIVND in the germline V gene (reference sequence). With V trimmed by 6 bases and J by 3 bases, 3 bases remained unmatched.